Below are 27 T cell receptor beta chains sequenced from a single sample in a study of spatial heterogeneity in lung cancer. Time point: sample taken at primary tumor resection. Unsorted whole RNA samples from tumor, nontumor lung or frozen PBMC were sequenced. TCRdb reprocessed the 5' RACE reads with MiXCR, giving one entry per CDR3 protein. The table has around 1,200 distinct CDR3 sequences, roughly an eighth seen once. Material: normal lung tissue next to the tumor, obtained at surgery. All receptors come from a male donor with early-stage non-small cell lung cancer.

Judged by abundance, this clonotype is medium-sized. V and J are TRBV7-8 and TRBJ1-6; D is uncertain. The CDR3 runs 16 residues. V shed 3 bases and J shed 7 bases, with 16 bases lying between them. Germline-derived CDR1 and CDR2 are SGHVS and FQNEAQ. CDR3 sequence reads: CASSFRYPAGNSPLHF. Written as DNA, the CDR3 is TGTGCCAGCAGCTTTAGGTACCCAGCAGGAAATTCACCCCTCCACTTT. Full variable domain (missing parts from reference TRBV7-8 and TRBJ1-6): GAGVSQSPRYKVAKRGQDVALRCDPISGHVSLFWYQQALGQGPEFLTYFQNEAQLDKSGLPSDRFFAERPEGSVSTLKIQRTQQEDSAVYLCASSFRYPAGNSPLHFGNGTRLTVT.

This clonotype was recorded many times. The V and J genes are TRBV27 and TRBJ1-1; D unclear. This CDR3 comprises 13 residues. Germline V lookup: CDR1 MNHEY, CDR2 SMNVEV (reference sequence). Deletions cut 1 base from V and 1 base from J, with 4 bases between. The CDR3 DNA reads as TGTGCCAGCAGTTTATACAGGAACACTGAAGCTTTCTTT. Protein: CASSLYRNTEAFF.

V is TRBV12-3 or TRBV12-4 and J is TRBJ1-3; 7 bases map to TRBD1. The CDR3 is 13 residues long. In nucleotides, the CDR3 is TGTGCAAGGCAGACAGGGATACGAAACACCATATATTTT. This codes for CARQTGIRNTIYF.

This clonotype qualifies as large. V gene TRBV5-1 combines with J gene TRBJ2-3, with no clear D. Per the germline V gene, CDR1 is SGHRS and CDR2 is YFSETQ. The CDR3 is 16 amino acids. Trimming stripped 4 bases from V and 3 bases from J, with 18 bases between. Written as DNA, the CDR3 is TGCGCCAGCAGCCCGTCAACCATGCAACTTACAGATACGCAGTATTTT. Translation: CASSPSTMQLTDTQYF.

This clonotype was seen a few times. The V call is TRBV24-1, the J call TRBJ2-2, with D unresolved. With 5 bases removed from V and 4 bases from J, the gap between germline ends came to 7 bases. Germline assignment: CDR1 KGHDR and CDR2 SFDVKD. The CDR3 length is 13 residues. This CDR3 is CATSGMATGELFF. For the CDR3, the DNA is TGTGCCACCAGTGGTATGGCCACCGGGGAGCTGTTTTTT.

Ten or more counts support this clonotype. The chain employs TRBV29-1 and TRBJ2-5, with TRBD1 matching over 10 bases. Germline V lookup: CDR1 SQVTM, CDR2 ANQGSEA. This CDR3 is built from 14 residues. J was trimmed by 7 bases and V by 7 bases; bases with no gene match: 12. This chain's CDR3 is CSARTGGLLATQYF. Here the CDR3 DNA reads TGCAGCGCCCGGACAGGGGGACTCTTGGCGACCCAGTACTTC. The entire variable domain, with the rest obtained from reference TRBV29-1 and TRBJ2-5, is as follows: SAVISQKPSRDICQRGTSLTIQCQVDSQVTMMFWYRQQPGQSLTLIATANQGSEATYESGFVIDKFPISRPNLTFSTLTVSNMSPEDSSIYLCSARTGGLLATQYFGPGTRLLVL.

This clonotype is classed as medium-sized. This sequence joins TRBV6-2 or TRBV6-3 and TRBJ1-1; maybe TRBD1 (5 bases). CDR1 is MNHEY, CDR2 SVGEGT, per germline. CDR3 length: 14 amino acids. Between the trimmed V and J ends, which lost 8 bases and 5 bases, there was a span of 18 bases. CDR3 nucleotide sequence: TGTGCCAGCTACTATCCAGGGAACTCTACTGAAGCTTTCTTT. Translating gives CASYYPGNSTEAFF.

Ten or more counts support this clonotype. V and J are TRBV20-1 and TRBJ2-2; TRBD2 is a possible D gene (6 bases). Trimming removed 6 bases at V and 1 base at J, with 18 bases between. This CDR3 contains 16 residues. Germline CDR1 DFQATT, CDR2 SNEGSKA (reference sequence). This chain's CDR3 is CSAFSPGTVNTGELFF. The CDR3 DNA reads TGCAGTGCCTTTAGCCCCGGGACTGTGAACACCGGGGAGCTGTTTTTT.

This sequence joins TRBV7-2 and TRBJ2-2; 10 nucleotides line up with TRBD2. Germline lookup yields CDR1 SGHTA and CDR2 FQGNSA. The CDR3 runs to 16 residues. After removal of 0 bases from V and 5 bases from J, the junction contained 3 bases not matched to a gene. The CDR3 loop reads CASSLASGGRTGELFF. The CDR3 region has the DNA TGTGCCAGCAGCTTAGCTAGCGGGGGGAGAACCGGGGAGCTGTTTTTT.

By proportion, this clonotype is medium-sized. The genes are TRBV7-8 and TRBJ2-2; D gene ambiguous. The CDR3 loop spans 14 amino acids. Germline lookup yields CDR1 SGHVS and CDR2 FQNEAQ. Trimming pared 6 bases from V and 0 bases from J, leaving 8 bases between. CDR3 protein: CASREQPNTGELFF. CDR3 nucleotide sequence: TGTGCCAGCAGGGAACAGCCGAACACCGGGGAGCTGTTTTTT.

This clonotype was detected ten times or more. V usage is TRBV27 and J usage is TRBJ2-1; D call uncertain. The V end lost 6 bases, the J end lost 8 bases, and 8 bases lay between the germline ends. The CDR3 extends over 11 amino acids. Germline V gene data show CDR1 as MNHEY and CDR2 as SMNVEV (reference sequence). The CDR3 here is CASRDVYEQFF. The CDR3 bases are TGTGCCAGCAGGGATGTGTATGAGCAGTTCTTC.

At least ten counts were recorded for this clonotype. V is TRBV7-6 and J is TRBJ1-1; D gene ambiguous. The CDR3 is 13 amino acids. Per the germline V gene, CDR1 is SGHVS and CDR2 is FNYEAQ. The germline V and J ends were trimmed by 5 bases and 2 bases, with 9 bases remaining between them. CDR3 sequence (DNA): TGTGCCAGCAGCACGGACCTTAACACTGAAGCTTTCTTT. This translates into CASSTDLNTEAFF.

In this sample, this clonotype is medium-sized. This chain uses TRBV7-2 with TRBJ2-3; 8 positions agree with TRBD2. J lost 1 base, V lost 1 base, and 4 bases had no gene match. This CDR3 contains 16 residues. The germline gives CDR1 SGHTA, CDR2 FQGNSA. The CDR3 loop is CASSLEGRGGTDTQYF. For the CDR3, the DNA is TGTGCCAGCAGCTTAGAGGGGCGGGGGGGCACAGATACGCAGTATTTT. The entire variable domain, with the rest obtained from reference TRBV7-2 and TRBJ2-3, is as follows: GAGVSQSPSNKVTEKGKDVELRCDPISGHTALYWYRQSLGQGLEFLIYFQGNSAPDKSGLPSDRFSAERTGGSVSTLTIQRTQQEDSAVYLCASSLEGRGGTDTQYFGPGTRLTVL.

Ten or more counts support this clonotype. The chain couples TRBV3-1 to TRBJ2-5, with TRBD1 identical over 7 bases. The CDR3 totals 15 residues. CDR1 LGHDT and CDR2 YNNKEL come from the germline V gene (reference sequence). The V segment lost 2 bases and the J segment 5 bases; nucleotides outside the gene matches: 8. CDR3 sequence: CASSQQTGVGETQYF. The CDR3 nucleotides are TGTGCCAGCAGCCAACAAACAGGGGTAGGGGAGACCCAGTACTTC.

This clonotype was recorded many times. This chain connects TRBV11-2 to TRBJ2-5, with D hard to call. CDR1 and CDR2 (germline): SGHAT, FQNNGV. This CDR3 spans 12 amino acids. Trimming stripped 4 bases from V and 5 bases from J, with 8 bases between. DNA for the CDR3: TGTGCCAGCAGCTCCCTACTGGAGACCCAGTACTTC. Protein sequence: CASSSLLETQYF.

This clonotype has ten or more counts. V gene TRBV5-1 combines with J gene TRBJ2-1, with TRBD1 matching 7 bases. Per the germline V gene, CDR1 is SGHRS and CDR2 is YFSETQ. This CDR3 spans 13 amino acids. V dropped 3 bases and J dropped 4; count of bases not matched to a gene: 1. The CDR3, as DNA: TGCGCCAGCAGCTCGGGACAGTACAATGAGCAGTTCTTC. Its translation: CASSSGQYNEQFF.

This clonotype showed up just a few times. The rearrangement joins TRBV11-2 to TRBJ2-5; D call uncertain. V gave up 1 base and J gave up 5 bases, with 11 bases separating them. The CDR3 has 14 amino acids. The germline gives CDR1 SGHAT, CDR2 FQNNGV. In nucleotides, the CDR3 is TGTGCCAGCAGCTTAGGTTGGGGTGACGAGACCCAGTACTTC. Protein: CASSLGWGDETQYF.

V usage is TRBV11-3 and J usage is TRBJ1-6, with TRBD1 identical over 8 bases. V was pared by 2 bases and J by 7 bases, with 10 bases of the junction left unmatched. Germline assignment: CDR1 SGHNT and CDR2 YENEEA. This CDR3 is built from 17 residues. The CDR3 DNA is TGTGCCAGCAGCTTATTGCCGCAGGGGGCGGGAAATTCACCCCTCCACTTT. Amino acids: CASSLLPQGAGNSPLHF.

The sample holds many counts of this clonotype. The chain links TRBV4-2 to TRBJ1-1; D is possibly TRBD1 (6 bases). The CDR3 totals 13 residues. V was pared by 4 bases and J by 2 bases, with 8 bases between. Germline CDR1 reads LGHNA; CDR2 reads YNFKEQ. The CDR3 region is CASSRGQNTEAFF. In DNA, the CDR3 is TGTGCCAGCAGCCGGGGACAAAACACTGAAGCTTTCTTT.

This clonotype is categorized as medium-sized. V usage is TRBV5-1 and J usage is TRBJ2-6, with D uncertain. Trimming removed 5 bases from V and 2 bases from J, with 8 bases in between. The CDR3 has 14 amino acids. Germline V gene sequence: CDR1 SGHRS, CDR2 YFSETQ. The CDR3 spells CASSPSPGANVLTF. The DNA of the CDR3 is TGCGCCAGCAGTCCGTCACCTGGGGCCAACGTCCTGACTTTC.

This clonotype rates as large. For the CDR3, the DNA is TGTGCCAGCAGTGAGGTCGGCACCGGGGAGCTGTTTTTT. As protein: CASSEVGTGELFF. The chain employs TRBV6-4 and TRBJ2-2, with D unclear. The CDR3 is 13 amino acids. From germline, CDR1 is MRHNA and CDR2 SNTAGT. Deletions cut 3 bases from V and 4 bases from J, with 6 bases between.

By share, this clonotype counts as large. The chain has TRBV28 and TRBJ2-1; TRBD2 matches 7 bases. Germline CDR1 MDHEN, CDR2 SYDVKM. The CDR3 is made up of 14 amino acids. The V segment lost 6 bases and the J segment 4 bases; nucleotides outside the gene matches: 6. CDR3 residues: CASRLPGGYNEQFF. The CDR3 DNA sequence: TGTGCCAGCAGACTTCCCGGGGGGTACAATGAGCAGTTCTTC.

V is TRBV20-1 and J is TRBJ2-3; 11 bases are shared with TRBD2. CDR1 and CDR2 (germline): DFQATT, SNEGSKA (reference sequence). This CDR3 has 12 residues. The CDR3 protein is CATSGNSDTQYF. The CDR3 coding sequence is TGCGCGACTAGCGGGAACTCAGATACGCAGTATTTT.

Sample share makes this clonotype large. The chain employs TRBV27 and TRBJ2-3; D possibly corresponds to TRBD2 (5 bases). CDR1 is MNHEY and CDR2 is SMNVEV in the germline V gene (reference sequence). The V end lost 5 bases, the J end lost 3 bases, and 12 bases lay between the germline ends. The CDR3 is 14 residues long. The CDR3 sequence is CASSPDWETDTQYF. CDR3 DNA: TGTGCCAGCAGTCCGGACTGGGAGACAGATACGCAGTATTTT.

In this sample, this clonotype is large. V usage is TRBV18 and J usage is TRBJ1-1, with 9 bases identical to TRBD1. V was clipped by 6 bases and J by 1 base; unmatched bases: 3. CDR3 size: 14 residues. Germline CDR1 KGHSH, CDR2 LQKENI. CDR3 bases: TGTGCCAGCTCGCAGGGACAGGGGAACACTGAAGCTTTCTTT. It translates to CASSQGQGNTEAFF. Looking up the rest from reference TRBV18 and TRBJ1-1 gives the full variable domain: NAGVMQNPRHLVRRRGQEARLRCSPMKGHSHVYWYRQLPEEGLKFMVYLQKENIIDESGMPKERFSAEFPKEGPSILRIQQVVRGDSAAYFCASSQGQGNTEAFFGQGTRLTVV.

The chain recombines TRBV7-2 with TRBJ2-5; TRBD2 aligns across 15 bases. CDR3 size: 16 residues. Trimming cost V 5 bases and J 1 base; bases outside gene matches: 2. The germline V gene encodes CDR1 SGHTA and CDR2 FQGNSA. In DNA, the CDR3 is TGTGCCAGCAGCCCGGGACTAGCGGGGGGCCAAGAGACCCAGTACTTC. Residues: CASSPGLAGGQETQYF.

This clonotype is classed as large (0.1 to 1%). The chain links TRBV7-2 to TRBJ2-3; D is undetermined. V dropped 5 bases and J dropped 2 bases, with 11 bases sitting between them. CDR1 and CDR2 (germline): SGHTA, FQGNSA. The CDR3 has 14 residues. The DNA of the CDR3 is TGTGCCAGCAGCCCCCGATCGACCACAGATACGCAGTATTTT. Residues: CASSPRSTTDTQYF.